These T cell receptor beta chains were read from a single sample in a study of blood T cells in healthy people across ages. Using its own MiXCR run on the 5' RACE reads, TCRdb lists one record per CDR3 protein. The repertoire holds 1.5 million to 2 million distinct CDR3 sequences, with about 30% as singletons. Source material: blood. The receptors derive from a woman aged 30 to 39 in good health. CDR3s include the opening cysteine and the closing phenylalanine or tryptophan. The listing skips clone size in some rows; elsewhere it reads once, few, many or a size class.

size: many
J: TRBJ2-1
V: TRBV7-2
length: 17
CDR3: CASSLGGLAASYNEQFF

size: .
J: TRBJ2-1
V: TRBV2
length: 9
CDR3: CASRGGQFF

size: few
J: TRBJ2-1
V: TRBV29-1
length: 15
CDR3: CSVEARESYYNEQFF

size: few
J: TRBJ1-3
V: TRBV12-3/TRBV12-4
length: 14
CDR3: CASRRESSGNTIYF

size: .
J: TRBJ2-1
V: TRBV7-2
length: 12
CDR3: CASSLLAGVKFF

size: .
J: TRBJ2-2
V: TRBV20-1
length: 13
CDR3: CSAYRDPTGELFF

size: few
J: TRBJ2-1
V: TRBV7-2
length: 16
CDR3: CASRLTGTGSANEQFF

size: many
J: TRBJ1-6
V: TRBV7-2
length: 13
CDR3: CASSLDRTSPLHF

size: few
J: TRBJ2-1
V: TRBV24-1
length: 14
CDR3: CATSDPDNYNEQFF

size: .
J: TRBJ2-5
V: TRBV7-9
length: 14
CDR3: CASSRGTSFHEQYF

size: .
J: TRBJ1-6
V: TRBV5-5
length: 14
CDR3: CASSLWFGGSPLHF

size: .
J: TRBJ1-3
V: TRBV20-1
length: 14
CDR3: CSAIDRSSGNTIYF

size: few
J: TRBJ2-3
V: TRBV12-3/TRBV12-4
length: 16
CDR3: CASSPTSFLAGDTQYF

size: few
J: TRBJ2-1
V: TRBV9
length: 17
CDR3: CASSVGRGAQLDNEQFF

size: .
J: TRBJ1-1
V: TRBV24-1
length: 13
CDR3: CATSLGPNTEAFF

size: once
J: TRBJ2-4
V: TRBV20-1
length: 14
CDR3: CSASGRALINEQYF

size: few
J: TRBJ2-7
V: TRBV29-1
length: 12
CDR3: CSVKGVLHEQYF

size: .
J: TRBJ2-5
V: TRBV19
length: 12
CDR3: CASNRGEETQYF

size: few
J: TRBJ2-3
V: TRBV5-1
length: 14
CDR3: CASSPRGGLDTQYF

size: once
J: TRBJ2-3
V: TRBV5-1
length: 16
CDR3: CASSSTTSRGRDTQYF

size: few
J: TRBJ1-2
V: TRBV20-1
length: 12
CDR3: CSARPGGWGYTF

size: .
J: TRBJ2-7
V: TRBV9
length: 15
CDR3: CASSVEGQGADEQYF

size: .
J: TRBJ1-1
V: TRBV3-1
length: 14
CDR3: CASSNTGVNTEAFF

size: many
J: TRBJ1-2
V: TRBV29-1
length: 15
CDR3: CSVEDLGRGRNGYTF

size: many
J: TRBJ2-5
V: TRBV20-1
length: 13
CDR3: CSARWGGQETQYF

size: many
J: TRBJ2-3
V: TRBV6-1
length: 16
CDR3: CASSQGGSIPTDTQYF

size: few
J: TRBJ2-5
V: TRBV5-1
length: 14
CDR3: CASRLSTSVETQYF

size: few
J: TRBJ1-2
V: TRBV20-1
length: 15
CDR3: CSARDRVGGGGGYTF

size: .
J: TRBJ2-3
V: TRBV7-2
length: 16
CDR3: CASSRYRGPDTDTQYF

size: .
J: .
V: TRBV7-2
length: 15
CDR3: CASSLGAGASVEQYF

size: .
J: TRBJ1-4
V: TRBV20-1
length: 12
CDR3: CSARGGNEKLFF

size: few
J: TRBJ2-2
V: TRBV12-3/TRBV12-4
length: 16
CDR3: CASSFRPGENTGERFF

size: .
J: TRBJ2-7
V: TRBV20-1
length: 11
CDR3: CSARTGKEQYF

size: many
J: TRBJ1-2
V: TRBV19
length: 12
CDR3: CASSPSYYGYTF

size: .
J: .
V: TRBV25-1
length: 15
CDR3: CASSTTWRGGETQYF

size: few
J: TRBJ1-1
V: TRBV5-1
length: 14
CDR3: CASSAGTGNTEAFF

size: many
J: TRBJ2-3
V: TRBV29-1
length: 14
CDR3: CSVGPGTRTDTQYF

size: few
J: TRBJ2-7
V: TRBV9
length: 13
CDR3: CAGSVAGDIEQYF

size: many
J: TRBJ2-7
V: TRBV20-1
length: 12
CDR3: CSARGETYEQYF

size: .
J: TRBJ1-4
V: TRBV28
length: 15
CDR3: CASSPPAAFGEKLFF

size: .
J: TRBJ2-4
V: TRBV5-6
length: 15
CDR3: CASSDGGLGKNIQYF

size: once
J: TRBJ2-7
V: TRBV12-3/TRBV12-4
length: 15
CDR3: CASSEERGGTYEQYF

size: many
J: TRBJ2-4
V: TRBV24-1
length: 12
CDR3: CATSDPGQGQYF